This entry concerns a single TCR beta chain. Its specificity is unknown. V was cut by 0 bases and J by 5 bases, with 8 bases left in between. Germline-derived CDR1 and CDR2 are SGHDT and YYEEEE. The CDR3 length is 14 residues. The data were taken from a study of memory CD4+ T cells and cytomegalovirus serostatus. Findings of the study overall: The CMV-associated TCR signature appears largely within the CD4+ memory repertoire.

The sort gate was single viable CD3+CD4+CD8-CD45RO+ cells for memory CD4+ T cells. Donors' CMV status reflects serum IgG against pp150, pp28, p38, p52. Sequencing used immunoSEQ multiplex PCR; TCRdb keeps in-frame clones, though not all of them. Among just under 95,000 clones listed, around 80% were seen once. The TCR sequence derives from an adult in good health and CMV-seropositive. The rearrangement links TRBV5-6 to TRBJ2-2; D remains ambiguous. The source material was memory CD4+ T cells from blood. The CDR3 loop reads CASSLDRPTGELFF. Written as DNA, the CDR3 is TGTGCCAGCAGCTTGGACAGACCTACCGGGGAGCTGTTTTTT.